The subject of this entry is one T cell receptor (beta chain). Its target is not known. Relative to the germline gene, one junction end is altered; a read error may explain this. As part of library construction, unique molecular identifiers were attached to individual cDNA molecules. MiXCR was run by TCRdb on the 5' RACE reads, yielding one entry per CDR3 protein. The data contain some 85,000 distinct CDR3 sequences, about 13% of them singletons. The V gene's germline CDR1 is LGHNA and CDR2 YNFKEQ. This CDR3 is built from 14 residues. The sample is drawn from a study of early T cells in non-severe SARS-CoV-2 infection. Findings and caveats of the study: Matching against VDJdb likely underestimated virus-specific expansions, favoring anti-spike CD8.

The chain combines TRBV4-2 with TRBJ2-3, with a possible D match to TRBD2 (6 bases). Sequencing was performed on whole blood. The receptor's source is an adult who was a healthcare worker with PCR-confirmed SARS-CoV-2 infection or an uninfected control (not recorded which). The CDR3 nucleotides are TGTGTCAGCAGCCAGTTTAGTGGGGGACTTAGAAGGTATTTT. It encodes CVSSQFSGGLRRYF.